This T cell receptor (beta chain) was documented in a study of radiation and T cells in renal cell carcinoma. Repertoires were generated with immunoSEQ multiplex PCR, while TCRdb's copy carries only in-frame clones and drops some. The sample carries some 120,000 clones, roughly 77% recorded once. Time point: blood 2 weeks post-SBRT. Noted treatment: 15 Gy SBRT to primary tumor, nephrectomy 4 weeks later. Trimming shortened V by 3 bases and J by 4 bases, and 6 bases separated the two germline ends. CDR3 length equals 12 residues. Germline V CDR1 and CDR2: SEHNR, FQNEAQ (reference sequence). The sequence came from an older woman with renal cell carcinoma. The J gene is TRBJ2-5, the V gene TRBV7-9; D is undetermined. The sequencing used blood, collected from a patient whose treatment included radiotherapy and nephrectomy. The CDR3 here is CASSFSSETQYF. The CDR3 DNA is TGTGCCAGCAGCTTCTCCTCAGAGACCCAGTACTTC.